The 11 T cell receptor beta chains listed next were all sequenced from one sample in a study of shared clonotypes between healthy human individuals. The protocol was immunoSEQ multiplex PCR, while the TCRdb copy is restricted to in-frame clones and leaves out a portion. The table records about 1 million clones, about 77% of them present only once. The sequenced sample was memory CD4+ T cells sorted from blood. Subset of the sample: CD45RA-negative fraction. The source of these receptors is a man in his late teens or twenties in good health.

For this clone: A much larger clone differs from this one at a single base, so this may be a read error. The sample has other DNA sequences that encode this CDR3 too. The rearrangement links TRBV5-1 to TRBJ2-1, with D possibly called TRBD1 or TRBD2 (5 bases each). Germline-derived CDR1 and CDR2 are SGHRS and YFSETQ. V lost 5 bases and J lost 8, with 23 bases in between. The length of the CDR3 is 16 residues. The CDR3 coding sequence is TGCGCCAGCAGACAGGACTGGGCAAGGACGGCGGATGAGCAGTTCTTC. This encodes CASRQDWARTADEQFF.

The chain employs TRBV6-1 and TRBJ2-7; D perhaps matches TRBD2 (6 bases). Germline V gives CDR1 MNHNS, CDR2 SASEGT. This CDR3 has 14 residues. V shed 6 bases and J shed 2 bases, with 14 bases lying between them. The CDR3 sequence is CASREWGGTYEQYF. The DNA of the CDR3 is TGTGCCAGCAGGGAGTGGGGCGGGACCTACGAGCAGTACTTC.

This clone appeared a few times. J is TRBJ2-4 and V is TRBV11-2; tentatively, D is TRBD1 (5 bases). This CDR3 has 17 amino acids. Germline CDR1 reads SGHAT; CDR2 reads FQNNGV. Trimming cost V 3 bases and J 0 bases, with 15 bases left between them. CDR3 in amino acids: CASSFQGAEGAKNIQYF. DNA for the CDR3: TGTGCCAGCAGCTTTCAAGGGGCCGAAGGAGCCAAAAACATTCAGTACTTC.

The chain recombines TRBV7-9 with TRBJ1-2; TRBD1 matches 7 bases. Germline assignment: CDR1 SEHNR and CDR2 FQNEAQ (reference sequence). Trimming at V came to 4 bases and at J to 10 bases, leaving 12 bases not matched to a gene. The CDR3 contains 14 residues. The CDR3 sequence: CASSSRPGQIDYTF. The CDR3 DNA is TGTGCCAGCAGCTCGCGCCCGGGACAGATTGACTACACCTTC. The whole variable domain, remainder taken from reference TRBV7-9 and TRBJ1-2, is DTGVSQNPRHKITKRGQNVTFRCDPISEHNRLYWYRQTLGQGPEFLTYFQNEAQLEKSRLLSDRFSAERPKGSFSTLEIQRTEQGDSAMYLCASSSRPGQIDYTFGSGTRLTVV.

The V gene is TRBV28, the J gene TRBJ1-3; maybe TRBD1 (6 bases). Germline CDR1 is MDHEN and CDR2 is SYDVKM. This CDR3 contains 16 residues. Between the trimmed V and J ends, which lost 4 bases and 3 bases, there was a span of 16 bases. The CDR3 sequence: CASSSAGTTDGNTIYF. Here the CDR3 DNA reads TGTGCCAGCAGTTCGGCTGGGACAACCGATGGAAACACCATATATTTT.

This clone has a handful of counts. The rearrangement joins TRBV7-2 to TRBJ1-1, with 12 bases lining up with TRBD1. The CDR3 extends over 15 amino acids. V shed 5 bases and J 6 bases; nucleotides not matched to a gene: 7. Germline V gene sequence: CDR1 SGHTA, CDR2 FQGNSA. The CDR3 loop reads CASSGTGGGWAEAFF. CDR3 bases: TGTGCCAGCAGCGGGACAGGGGGCGGGTGGGCTGAAGCTTTCTTT.

The V gene is TRBV6-6, the J gene TRBJ2-4; TRBD1 might be the D (6 bases). Trimming took 6 bases from V and 2 from J, leaving 14 bases between them. The CDR3 runs 15 residues. CDR1 MNHNY and CDR2 SVGAGI come from the germline V gene (reference sequence). Written as DNA, the CDR3 is TGTGCCAGCAGCGGGACATTCGGAACCAAAAACATTCAGTACTTC. Translated, it gives CASSGTFGTKNIQYF.

A remark on this clone: The sample contains more than one DNA sequence encoding this CDR3. The chain couples TRBV6-5 to TRBJ2-5; D is uncertain. The CDR3 extends over 14 amino acids. The germline CDR1 and CDR2 sequences are MNHEY and SVGAGI. With 0 bases removed from V and 1 base from J, the gap between germline ends came to 6 bases. The DNA of the CDR3 is TGTGCCAGCAGTTACTCGGCTCTCCAAGAGACCCAGTACTTC. This codes for CASSYSALQETQYF.

V gene TRBV6-5 combines with J gene TRBJ2-7, with D unclear. The CDR3 consists of 14 residues. The ends were cut back, 4 bases at V and 1 base at J, with 11 bases in the middle. Germline values: CDR1 MNHEY, CDR2 SVGAGI. Here the CDR3 DNA reads TGTGCCAGCAGTTCGACACGCGGATCCTACGAGCAGTACTTC. Protein: CASSSTRGSYEQYF.

This clone has at least ten counts. The chain employs TRBV10-2 and TRBJ1-6; the D gene is possibly TRBD1 (5 bases). The germline V gene encodes CDR1 WSHSY and CDR2 SAAADI. This CDR3 spans 14 amino acids. V lost 7 bases and J 6 bases, leaving 13 bases between the germline ends. The CDR3 sequence is CASTLRQINSPLHF. The CDR3 DNA reads as TGCGCCAGCACCCTTAGACAGATTAATTCACCCCTCCACTTT.

The V and J genes are TRBV9 and TRBJ2-5, with TRBD2 matching 7 bases. With 4 bases clipped from V and 2 bases from J, the junction kept 11 bases outside the gene matches. CDR1 SGDLS and CDR2 YYNGEE come from the germline V gene. This CDR3 has 16 amino acids. CDR3 in amino acids: CASSPRRGIPQETQYF. The CDR3 DNA is TGTGCCAGCAGCCCACGGCGGGGGATCCCACAAGAGACCCAGTACTTC.